The present T cell receptor beta chain was sequenced within a study of T cell responses to AZD1222 COVID-19 vaccine. Clones were sequenced by immunoSEQ multiplex PCR, and TCRdb holds only the in-frame ones, with some missing. The sample holds around 150,000 clones, about 90% seen once. This clone was seen once. The antigen remains unidentified. Study results and caveats: Epitopes outside B.1.351 and B.1.1.7 mutated regions reportedly drew nearly half of spike TCRs. Repertoire sampling was restricted to post-peak T cell response timepoints. Donors were chiefly white British, with a greater number of females, and clonal diversity was perhaps underestimated.

Per germline, CDR1 MDHEN and CDR2 SYDVKM. This CDR3 is 14 amino acids long. V lost 3 bases, J lost 10 bases, and 13 bases lay in between. V usage is TRBV28 and J usage is TRBJ1-6; maybe TRBD1 (5 bases). The TCR sequence derives from an adult who received the MenACWY meningococcal vaccine as a control. This material consisted of peripheral blood, taken 28 days after the second dose of the MenACWY control vaccine. The CDR3 here is CASSFGARRSPLHF. The CDR3 DNA is TGTGCCAGCAGTTTCGGGGCTAGGCGGTCACCCCTCCACTTT.